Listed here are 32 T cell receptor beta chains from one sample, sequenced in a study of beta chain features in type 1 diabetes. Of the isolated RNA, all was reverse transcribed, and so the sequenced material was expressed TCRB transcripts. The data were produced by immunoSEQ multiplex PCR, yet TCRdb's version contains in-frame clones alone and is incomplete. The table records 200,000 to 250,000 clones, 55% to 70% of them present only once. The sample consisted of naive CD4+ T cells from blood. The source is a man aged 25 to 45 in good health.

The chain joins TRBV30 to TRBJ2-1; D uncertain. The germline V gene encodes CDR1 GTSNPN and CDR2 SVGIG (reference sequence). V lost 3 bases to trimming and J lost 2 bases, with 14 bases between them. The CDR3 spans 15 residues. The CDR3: CAWRRFRNPYNEQFF. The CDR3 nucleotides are TGTGCCTGGAGGCGATTCAGAAATCCCTACAATGAGCAGTTCTTC.

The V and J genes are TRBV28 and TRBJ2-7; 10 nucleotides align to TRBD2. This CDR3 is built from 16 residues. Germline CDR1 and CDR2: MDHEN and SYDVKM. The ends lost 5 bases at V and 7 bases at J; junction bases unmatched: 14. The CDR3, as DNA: TGTGCCAGCAGTCCCACCACCGGGACTAGCGCCGGAGAGCAGTACTTC. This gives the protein CASSPTTGTSAGEQYF.

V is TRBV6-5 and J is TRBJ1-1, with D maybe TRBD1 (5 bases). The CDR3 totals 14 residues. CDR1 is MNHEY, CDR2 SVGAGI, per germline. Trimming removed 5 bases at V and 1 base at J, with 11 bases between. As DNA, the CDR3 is TGTGCCAGCAGTCCGACAGCCCCGAACACTGAAGCTTTCTTT. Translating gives CASSPTAPNTEAFF.

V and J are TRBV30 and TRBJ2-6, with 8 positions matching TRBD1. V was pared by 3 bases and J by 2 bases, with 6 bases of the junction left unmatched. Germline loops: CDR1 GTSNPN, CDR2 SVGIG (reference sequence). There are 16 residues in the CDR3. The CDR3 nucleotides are TGTGCCTGGAGCTCCCAGGGGGCTCCTGGGGCCAACGTCCTGACTTTC. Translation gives CAWSSQGAPGANVLTF. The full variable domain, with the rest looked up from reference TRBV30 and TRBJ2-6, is SQTIHQWPATLVQPVGSPLSLECTVEGTSNPNLYWYRQAAGRGLQLLFYSVGIGQISSEVPQNLSASRPQDRQFILSSKKLLLSDSGFYLCAWSSQGAPGANVLTFGAGSRLTVL.

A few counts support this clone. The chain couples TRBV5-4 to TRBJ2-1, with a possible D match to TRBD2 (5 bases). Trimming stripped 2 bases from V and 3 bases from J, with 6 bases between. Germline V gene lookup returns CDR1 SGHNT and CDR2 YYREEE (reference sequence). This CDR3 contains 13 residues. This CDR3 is CASSFRGYNEQFF. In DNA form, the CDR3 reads TGTGCCAGCAGCTTCCGGGGCTACAATGAGCAGTTCTTC.

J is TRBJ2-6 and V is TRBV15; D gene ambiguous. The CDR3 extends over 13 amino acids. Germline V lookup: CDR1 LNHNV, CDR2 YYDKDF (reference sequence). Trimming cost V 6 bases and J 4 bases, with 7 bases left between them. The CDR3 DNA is TGTGCCACCAGGGCGGCCGGGGCCAACGTCCTGACTTTC. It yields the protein CATRAAGANVLTF. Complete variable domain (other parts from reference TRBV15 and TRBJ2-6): DAMVIQNPRYQVTQFGKPVTLSCSQTLNHNVMYWYQQKSSQAPKLLFHYYDKDFNNEADTPDNFQSRRPNTSFCFLDIRSPGLGDTAMYLCATRAAGANVLTFGAGSRLTVL.

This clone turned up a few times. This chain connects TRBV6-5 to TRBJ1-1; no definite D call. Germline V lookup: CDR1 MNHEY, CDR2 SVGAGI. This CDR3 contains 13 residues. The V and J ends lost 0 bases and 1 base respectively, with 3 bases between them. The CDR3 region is CASSYSQNTEAFF. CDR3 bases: TGTGCCAGCAGTTACTCCCAGAACACTGAAGCTTTCTTT.

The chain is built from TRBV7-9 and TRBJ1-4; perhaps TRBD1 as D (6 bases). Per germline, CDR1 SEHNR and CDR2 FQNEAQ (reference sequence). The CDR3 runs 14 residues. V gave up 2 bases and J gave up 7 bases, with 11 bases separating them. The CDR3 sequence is CASSLPGGGEKLFF. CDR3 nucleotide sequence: TGTGCCAGCAGCTTACCCGGGGGCGGTGAAAAACTGTTTTTT.

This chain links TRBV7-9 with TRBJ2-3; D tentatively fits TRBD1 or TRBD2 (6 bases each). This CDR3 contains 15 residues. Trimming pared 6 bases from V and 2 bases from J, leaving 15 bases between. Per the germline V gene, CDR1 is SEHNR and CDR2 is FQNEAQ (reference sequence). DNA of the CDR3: TGTGCCAGCAGATCTGGAGGGGGAAACACAGATACGCAGTATTTT. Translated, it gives CASRSGGGNTDTQYF. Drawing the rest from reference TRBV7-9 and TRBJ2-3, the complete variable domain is DTGVSQNPRHKITKRGQNVTFRCDPISEHNRLYWYRQTLGQGPEFLTYFQNEAQLEKSRLLSDRFSAERPKGSFSTLEIQRTEQGDSAMYLCASRSGGGNTDTQYFGPGTRLTVL.

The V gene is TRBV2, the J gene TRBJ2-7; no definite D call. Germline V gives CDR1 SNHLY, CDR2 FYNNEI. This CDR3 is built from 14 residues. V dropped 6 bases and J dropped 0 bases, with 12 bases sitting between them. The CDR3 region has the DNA TGTGCCAGCAGACCACAAGGAAACTCCTACGAGCAGTACTTC. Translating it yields CASRPQGNSYEQYF. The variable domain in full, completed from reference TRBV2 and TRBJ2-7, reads EPEVTQTPSHQVTQMGQEVILRCVPISNHLYFYWYRQILGQKVEFLVSFYNNEISEKSEIFDDQFSVERPDGSNFTLKIRSTKLEDSAMYFCASRPQGNSYEQYFGPGTRLTVT.

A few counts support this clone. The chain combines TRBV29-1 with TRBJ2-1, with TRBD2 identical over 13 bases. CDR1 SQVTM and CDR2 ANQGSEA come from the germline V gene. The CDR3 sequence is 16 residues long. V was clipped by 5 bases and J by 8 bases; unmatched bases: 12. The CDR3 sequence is CSVRLGLAGDRHEQFF. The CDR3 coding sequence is TGCAGCGTTAGACTCGGACTAGCGGGGGACCGGCATGAGCAGTTCTTC.

The CDR3 DNA reads as TGTGCCTGGAGTTATGGACAGACGTTCGGGGCCAACGTCCTGACTTTC. It translates to CAWSYGQTFGANVLTF. V usage is TRBV30 and J usage is TRBJ2-6; TRBD1 is a possible D gene (6 bases). CDR1 is GTSNPN, CDR2 SVGIG, per germline (reference sequence). This CDR3 region has 16 residues. V was clipped by 2 bases and J by 4 bases, with 15 bases between them.

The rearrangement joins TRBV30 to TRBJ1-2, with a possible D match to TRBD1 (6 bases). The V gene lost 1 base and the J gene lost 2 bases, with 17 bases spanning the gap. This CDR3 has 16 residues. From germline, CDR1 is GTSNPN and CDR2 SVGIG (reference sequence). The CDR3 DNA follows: TGTGCCTGGAGTGCGTCTCGGACAGAGATAAACTATGGCTACACCTTC. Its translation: CAWSASRTEINYGYTF.

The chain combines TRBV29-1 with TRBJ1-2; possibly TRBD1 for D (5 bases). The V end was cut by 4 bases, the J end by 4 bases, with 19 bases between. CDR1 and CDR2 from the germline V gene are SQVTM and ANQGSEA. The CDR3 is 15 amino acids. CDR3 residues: CSVVWHEGPGYGYTF. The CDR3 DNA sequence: TGCAGCGTTGTATGGCATGAGGGGCCCGGCTATGGCTACACCTTC.

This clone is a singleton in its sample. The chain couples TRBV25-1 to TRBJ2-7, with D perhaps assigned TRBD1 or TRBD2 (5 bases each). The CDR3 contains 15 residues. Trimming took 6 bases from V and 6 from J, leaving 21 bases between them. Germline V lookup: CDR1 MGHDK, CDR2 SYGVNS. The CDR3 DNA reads TGTGCCAGCAGCCTGCCCGGGGACCGGGCCTCCGAGCAGTACTTC. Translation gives CASSLPGDRASEQYF.

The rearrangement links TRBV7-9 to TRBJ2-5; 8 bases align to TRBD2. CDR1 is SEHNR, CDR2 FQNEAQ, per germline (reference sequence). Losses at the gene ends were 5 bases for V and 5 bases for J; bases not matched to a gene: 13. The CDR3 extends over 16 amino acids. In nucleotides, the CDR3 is TGTGCCAGCAGCCTCCGAGCGGGGGCTTCGGGGGAGACCCAGTACTTC. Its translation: CASSLRAGASGETQYF.

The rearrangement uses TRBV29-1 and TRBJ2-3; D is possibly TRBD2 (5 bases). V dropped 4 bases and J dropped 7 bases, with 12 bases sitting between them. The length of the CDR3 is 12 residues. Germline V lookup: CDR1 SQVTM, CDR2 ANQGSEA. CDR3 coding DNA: TGCAGCGTTGTATGGGCGGGCTATACGCAGTATTTT. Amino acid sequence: CSVVWAGYTQYF.

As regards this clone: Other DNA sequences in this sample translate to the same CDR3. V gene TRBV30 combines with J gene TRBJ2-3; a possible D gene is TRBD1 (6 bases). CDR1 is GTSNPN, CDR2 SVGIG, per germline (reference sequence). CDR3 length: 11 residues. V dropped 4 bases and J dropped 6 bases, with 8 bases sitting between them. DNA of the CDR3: TGTGCCTGGACAGGGGCGGATACGCAGTATTTT. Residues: CAWTGADTQYF.

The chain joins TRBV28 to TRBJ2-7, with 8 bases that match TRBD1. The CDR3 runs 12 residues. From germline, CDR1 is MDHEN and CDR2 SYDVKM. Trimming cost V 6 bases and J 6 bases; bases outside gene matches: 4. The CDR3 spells CASRDRVAEQYF. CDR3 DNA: TGTGCCAGCAGGGACAGGGTTGCCGAGCAGTACTTC. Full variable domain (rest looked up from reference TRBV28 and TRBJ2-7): DVKVTQSSRYLVKRTGEKVFLECVQDMDHENMFWYRQDPGLGLRLIYFSYDVKMKEKGDIPEGYSVSREKKERFSLILESASTNQTSMYLCASRDRVAEQYFGPGTRLTVT.

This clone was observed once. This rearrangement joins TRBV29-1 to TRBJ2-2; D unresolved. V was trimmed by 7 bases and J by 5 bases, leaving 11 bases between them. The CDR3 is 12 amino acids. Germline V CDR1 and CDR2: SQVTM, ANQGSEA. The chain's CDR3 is CSAFFRTGELFF. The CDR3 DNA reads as TGCAGCGCCTTTTTTCGGACCGGGGAGCTGTTTTTT.

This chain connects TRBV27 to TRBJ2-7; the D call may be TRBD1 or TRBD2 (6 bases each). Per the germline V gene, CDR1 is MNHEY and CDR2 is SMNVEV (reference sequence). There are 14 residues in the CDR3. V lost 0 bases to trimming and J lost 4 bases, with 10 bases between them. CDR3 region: CASSLSRGRYEQYF. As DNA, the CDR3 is TGTGCCAGCAGTTTATCTCGGGGGCGGTACGAGCAGTACTTC.

CDR3 sequence reads: CASSPGQIQETQYF. The DNA of the CDR3 is TGTGCCAGCAGCCCGGGACAGATCCAAGAGACCCAGTACTTC. The chain joins TRBV9 to TRBJ2-5; TRBD1 aligns across 7 bases. There are 14 residues in the CDR3. CDR1 and CDR2 from the germline V gene are SGDLS and YYNGEE. Trimming removed 4 bases from V and 1 base from J; junction bases left unmatched: 4.

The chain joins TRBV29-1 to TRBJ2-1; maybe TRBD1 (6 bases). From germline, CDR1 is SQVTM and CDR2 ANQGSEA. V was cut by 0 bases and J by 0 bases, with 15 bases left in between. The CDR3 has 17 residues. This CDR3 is CSVEDSWTENSYNEQFF. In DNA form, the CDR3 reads TGCAGCGTTGAAGACTCCTGGACAGAAAACTCCTACAATGAGCAGTTCTTC.

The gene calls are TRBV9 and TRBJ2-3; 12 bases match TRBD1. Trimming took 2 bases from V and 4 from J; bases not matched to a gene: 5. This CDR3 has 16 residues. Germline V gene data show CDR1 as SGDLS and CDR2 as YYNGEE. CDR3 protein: CASSVTGTGGADTQYF. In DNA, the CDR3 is TGTGCCAGCAGCGTTACCGGGACAGGGGGCGCAGATACGCAGTATTTT. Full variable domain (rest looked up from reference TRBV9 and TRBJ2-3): DSGVTQTPKHLITATGQRVTLRCSPRSGDLSVYWYQQSLDQGLQFLIQYYNGEERAKGNILERFSAQQFPDLHSELNLSSLELGDSALYFCASSVTGTGGADTQYFGPGTRLTVL.

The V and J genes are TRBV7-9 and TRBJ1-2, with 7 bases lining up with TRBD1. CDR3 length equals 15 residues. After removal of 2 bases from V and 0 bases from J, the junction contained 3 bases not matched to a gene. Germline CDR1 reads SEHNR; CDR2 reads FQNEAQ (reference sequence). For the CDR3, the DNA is TGTGCCAGCAGCTTAAACAGGGGAGCTAACTATGGCTACACCTTC. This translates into CASSLNRGANYGYTF.

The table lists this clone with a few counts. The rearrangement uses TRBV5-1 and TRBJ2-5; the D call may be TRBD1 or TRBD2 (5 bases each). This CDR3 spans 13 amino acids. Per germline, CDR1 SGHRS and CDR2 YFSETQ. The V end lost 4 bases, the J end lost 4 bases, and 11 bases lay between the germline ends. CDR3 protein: CASSPGGTETQYF. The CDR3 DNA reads TGCGCCAGCAGCCCTGGGGGAACAGAGACCCAGTACTTC.

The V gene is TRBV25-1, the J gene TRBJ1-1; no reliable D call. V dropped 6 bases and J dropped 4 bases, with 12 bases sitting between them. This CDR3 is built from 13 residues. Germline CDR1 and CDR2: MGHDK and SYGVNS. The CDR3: CASSRSGVTEAFF. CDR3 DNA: TGTGCCAGCAGCCGGTCGGGTGTCACTGAAGCTTTCTTT.

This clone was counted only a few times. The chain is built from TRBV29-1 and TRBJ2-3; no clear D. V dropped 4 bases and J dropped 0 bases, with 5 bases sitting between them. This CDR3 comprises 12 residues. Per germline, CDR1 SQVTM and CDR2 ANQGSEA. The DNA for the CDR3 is TGCAGCGTTGGAAGAAGCACAGATACGCAGTATTTT. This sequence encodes CSVGRSTDTQYF.

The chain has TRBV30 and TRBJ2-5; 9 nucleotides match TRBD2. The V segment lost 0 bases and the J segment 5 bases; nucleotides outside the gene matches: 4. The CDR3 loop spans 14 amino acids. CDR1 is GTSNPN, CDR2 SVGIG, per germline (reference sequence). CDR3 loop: CAWSVGLARETQYF. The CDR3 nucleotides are TGTGCCTGGAGTGTAGGACTAGCGAGGGAGACCCAGTACTTC.

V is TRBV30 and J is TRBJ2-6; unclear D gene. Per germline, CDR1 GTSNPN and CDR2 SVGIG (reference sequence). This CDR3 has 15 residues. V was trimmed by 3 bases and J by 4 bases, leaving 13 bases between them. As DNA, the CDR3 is TGTGCCTGGAGGACGAGCCGTGGAGGGGCCAACGTCCTGACTTTC. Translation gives CAWRTSRGGANVLTF.

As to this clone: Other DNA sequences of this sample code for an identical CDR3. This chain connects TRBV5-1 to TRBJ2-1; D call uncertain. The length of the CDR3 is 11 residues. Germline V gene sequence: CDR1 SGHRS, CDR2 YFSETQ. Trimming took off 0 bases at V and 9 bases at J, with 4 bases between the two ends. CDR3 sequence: CASSLEGEQFF. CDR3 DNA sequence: TGCGCCAGCAGCTTGGAAGGTGAGCAGTTCTTC.

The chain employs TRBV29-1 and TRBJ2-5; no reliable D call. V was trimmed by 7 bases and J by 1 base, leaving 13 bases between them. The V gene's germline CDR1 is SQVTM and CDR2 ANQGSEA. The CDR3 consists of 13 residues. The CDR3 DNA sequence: TGCAGCGGCGCGAGGAGTGCCCAAGAGACCCAGTACTTC. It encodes CSGARSAQETQYF.